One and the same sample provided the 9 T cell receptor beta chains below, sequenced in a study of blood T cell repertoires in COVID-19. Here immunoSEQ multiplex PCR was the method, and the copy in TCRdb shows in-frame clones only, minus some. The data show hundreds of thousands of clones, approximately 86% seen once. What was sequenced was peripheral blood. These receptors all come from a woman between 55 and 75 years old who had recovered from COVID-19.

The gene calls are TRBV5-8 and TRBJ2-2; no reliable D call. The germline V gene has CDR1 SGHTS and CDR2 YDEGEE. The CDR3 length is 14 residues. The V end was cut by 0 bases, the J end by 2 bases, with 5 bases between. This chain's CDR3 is CASSLGLNTGELFF. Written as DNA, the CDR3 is TGTGCCAGCAGCTTGGGACTTAACACCGGGGAGCTGTTTTTT. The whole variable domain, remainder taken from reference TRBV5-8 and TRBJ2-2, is EAGVTQSPTHLIKTRGQQATLRCSPISGHTSVYWYQQALGLGLQFLLWYDEGEERNRGNFPPRFSGRQFPNYSSELNVNALELEDSALYLCASSLGLNTGELFFGEGSRLTVL.

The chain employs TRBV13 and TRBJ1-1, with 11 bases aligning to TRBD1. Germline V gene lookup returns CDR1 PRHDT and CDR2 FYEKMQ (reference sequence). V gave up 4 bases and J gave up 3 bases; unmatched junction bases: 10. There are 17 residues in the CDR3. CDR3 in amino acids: CASSSKGTGGVDTEAFF. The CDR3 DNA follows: TGTGCCAGCAGCTCGAAAGGGACAGGGGGAGTGGACACTGAAGCTTTCTTT.

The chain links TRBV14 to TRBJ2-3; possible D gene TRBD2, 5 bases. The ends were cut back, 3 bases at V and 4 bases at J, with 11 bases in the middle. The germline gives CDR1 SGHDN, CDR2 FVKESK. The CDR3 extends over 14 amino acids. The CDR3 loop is CASSHLSRADTQYF. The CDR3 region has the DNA TGTGCCAGCAGCCACCTGTCGAGGGCAGATACGCAGTATTTT.

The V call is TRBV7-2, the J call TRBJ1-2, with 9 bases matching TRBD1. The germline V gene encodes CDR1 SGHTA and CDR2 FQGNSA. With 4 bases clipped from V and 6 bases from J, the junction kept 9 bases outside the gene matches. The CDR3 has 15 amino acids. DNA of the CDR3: TGTGCCAGCAGCTCACAAAGACAGGGGGGCCATGGCTACACCTTC. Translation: CASSSQRQGGHGYTF. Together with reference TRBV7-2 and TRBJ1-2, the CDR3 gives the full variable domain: GAGVSQSPSNKVTEKGKDVELRCDPISGHTALYWYRQSLGQGLEFLIYFQGNSAPDKSGLPSDRFSAERTGGSVSTLTIQRTQQEDSAVYLCASSSQRQGGHGYTFGSGTRLTVV.

CDR3 amino acids: CASSSLGTANQPQHF. The CDR3, as DNA: TGTGCCAGCAGCTCACTAGGGACAGCAAATCAGCCCCAGCATTTT. The rearrangement links TRBV5-6 to TRBJ1-5, with 7 positions matching TRBD1. This CDR3 has 15 residues. The ends lost 3 bases at V and 4 bases at J; junction bases unmatched: 7. Germline V CDR1 and CDR2: SGHDT, YYEEEE.

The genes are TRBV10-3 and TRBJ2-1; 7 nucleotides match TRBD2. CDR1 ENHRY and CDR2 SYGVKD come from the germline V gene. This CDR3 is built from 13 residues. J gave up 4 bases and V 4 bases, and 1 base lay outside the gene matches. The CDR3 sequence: CAISAGGYNEQFF. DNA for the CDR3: TGTGCCATCAGTGCGGGGGGATACAATGAGCAGTTCTTC.

This CDR3 reads CASSTLGQLSGNTIYF. The CDR3 coding sequence is TGTGCCAGCAGTACCCTCGGACAGCTCTCTGGAAACACCATATATTTT. J is TRBJ1-3 and V is TRBV25-1; perhaps TRBD1 as D (6 bases). CDR1 is MGHDK, CDR2 SYGVNS, per germline. Trimming left V 5 bases short and J 0 bases short, with 14 bases between. The CDR3 extends over 16 amino acids.

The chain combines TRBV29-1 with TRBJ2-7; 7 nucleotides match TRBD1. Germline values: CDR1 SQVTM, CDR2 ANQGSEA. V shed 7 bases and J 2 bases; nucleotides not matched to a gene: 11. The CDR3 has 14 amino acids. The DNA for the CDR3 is TGCAGCGCTCGGGGTGACAGGGTCCCCTACGAGCAGTACTTC. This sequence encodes CSARGDRVPYEQYF.

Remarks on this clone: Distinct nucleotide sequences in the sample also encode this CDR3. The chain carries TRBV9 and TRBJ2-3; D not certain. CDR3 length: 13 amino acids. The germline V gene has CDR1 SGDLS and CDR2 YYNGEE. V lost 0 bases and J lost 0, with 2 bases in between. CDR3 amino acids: CASSVVSTDTQYF. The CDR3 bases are TGTGCCAGCAGCGTAGTAAGCACAGATACGCAGTATTTT.